Listed below are T cell receptor beta chains from one sample, sequenced in a study of vaccination and CD4 T cells after COVID-19. A single record per CDR3 protein comes from TCRdb applying MiXCR to the PCR reads. The sample holds roughly 31,000 distinct CDR3 sequences, 45% to 50% seen once. Specimen: CD4+ T cells from blood, collected about 7 months after SARS-CoV-2 vaccination. The receptors derive from a human donor who had recovered from COVID-19. Each CDR3 is given with its conserved first and last residue. The D gene is left open where the match is weak. Size is omitted from some rows. Given values are once, few, many or a class for expanded clones.

j_gene,v_gene,abundance,d_gene,CDR3nt,CDR3aa
TRBJ1-1,TRBV12-3/TRBV12-4,.,.,TGTGCCAGCAGTTTCGCGAACACTGAAGCTTTCTTT,CASSFANTEAFF
TRBJ1-6,TRBV20-1,few,TRBD1,TGCAGTGCTTTGACAGGGCGGTACGATAATTCACCCCTCCACTTT,CSALTGRYDNSPLHF
TRBJ1-1,TRBV7-3,few,.,TGTGCCAGCAGCCCATCTGGATCCCTGAACACTGAAGCTTTCTTT,CASSPSGSLNTEAFF
TRBJ1-6,TRBV20-1,few,TRBD1,TGCAGTGCTATTAACAGGGGAGGATCACCCCTCCACTTT,CSAINRGGSPLHF
TRBJ1-1,TRBV20-1,.,.,TGCAGTGCTATCCAATGGTTTTCGGGTCGTAGATCGCCGAACACTGAAGCTTTCTTT,CSAIQWFSGRRSPNTEAFF
TRBJ2-1,TRBV20-1,.,TRBD2,TGCAGTGCACGACGTAGCGGGAGCTCCTACAATGAGCAGTTCTTC,CSARRSGSSYNEQFF
TRBJ1-6,TRBV5-1,once,TRBD1,TGCGCCAGCAGCTCATCCGGGACAGGGGCTCCACGTAGTAATTCACCCCTCCACTTT,CASSSSGTGAPRSNSPLHF
TRBJ2-3,TRBV7-9,.,.,TGTGCCAGCAGCTTAGTAGCCCTTCGTACAGATACGCAGTATTTT,CASSLVALRTDTQYF
TRBJ2-3,TRBV7-2,few,TRBD2,TGTGCCAGCAGCTCTTGGACTAGCGGCACAGATACGCAGTATTTT,CASSSWTSGTDTQYF
TRBJ1-5,TRBV10-3,few,.,TGTGCCATCAGTGATGTACAGAATAGCAATCAGCCCCAGCATTTT,CAISDVQNSNQPQHF
TRBJ1-1,TRBV7-2,.,.,TGTGCCAGCAGTCCTAGCCATATGAACACTGAAGCTTTCTTT,CASSPSHMNTEAFF
TRBJ2-1,TRBV11-2,.,.,TGTGCCAGCAGCTTAGGGGTAGGCGGGGTCAATGAGCAGTTCTTC,CASSLGVGGVNEQFF
TRBJ2-5,TRBV14,.,TRBD1,TGTGCCAGCAGTACCATGACAGGGGGCTTCCAAGAGACCCAGTACTTC,CASSTMTGGFQETQYF
TRBJ2-7,TRBV29-1,.,TRBD2,TGCAGCGCCGGGGGGGACTACGAGCAGTACTTC,CSAGGDYEQYF
TRBJ1-6,TRBV20-1,few,.,TGCAGTGCTTATCCTGGGGCGGGCAGCTCCTATAATTCACCCCTCCACTTT,CSAYPGAGSSYNSPLHF
TRBJ2-7,TRBV10-3,once,.,TGTGCCATCAGTGGGAATTCAAATAGCGGCCCCACCTACGAGCAGTACTTC,CAISGNSNSGPTYEQYF
TRBJ2-1,TRBV5-4,.,.,TGTGCCAGCAGCTCGGGGGTCCCTCCCAATGAGCAGTTCTTC,CASSSGVPPNEQFF
TRBJ2-3,TRBV14,.,.,TGTGCCAGCAGCCAAGCCCTTCACGCAGATACGCAGTATTTT,CASSQALHADTQYF
TRBJ2-2,TRBV20-1,.,.,TGCAGTGCCGAATTTACAGGGACCGGGGAGCTGTTTTTT,CSAEFTGTGELFF
TRBJ2-2,TRBV20-1,few,.,TGCAGTGCTAGCTATGCTATCTACCCTACCGGGGAGCTGTTTTTT,CSASYAIYPTGELFF
TRBJ2-3,TRBV19,.,TRBD2,TGTGCCAGTAGTGGGGGGACTAGCGGAATCCTGGGGGATACGCAGTATTTT,CASSGGTSGILGDTQYF
TRBJ2-1,TRBV6-2/TRBV6-3,.,.,TGTGCCAGCAGCCCTCGACTTAAGGGTGGGGATGAGCAGTTCTTC,CASSPRLKGGDEQFF
TRBJ2-3,TRBV7-2,.,.,TGTGCCAGCAGCTTAGCGATTGGGACGCGGGTAGATACGCAGTATTTT,CASSLAIGTRVDTQYF
TRBJ1-4,TRBV5-4,.,.,TGTGCCAGCAGCGAACGGCTCCCGATAGAAAAACTGTTTTTT,CASSERLPIEKLFF
TRBJ2-3,TRBV20-1,.,.,TGCAGTGCTAGTACCGCGGAGTCCACAGATACGCAGTATTTT,CSASTAESTDTQYF
TRBJ2-3,TRBV20-1,.,.,TGCAGTGCTAGAGCAGGGAGTGTAGATACGCAGTATTTT,CSARAGSVDTQYF
TRBJ2-3,TRBV28,.,TRBD1,TGTGCCAGCGAAACCACCGGGACAGGAGGCACAGATACGCAGTATTTT,CASETTGTGGTDTQYF
TRBJ2-1,TRBV27,once,.,TGTGCCAGCAGTTTGGCGGGGTCCTACAATGAGCAGTTCTTC,CASSLAGSYNEQFF
TRBJ1-6,TRBV20-1,few,.,TGCAGTGCTTCCTCGAGCTCCTATAATTCACCCCTCCACTTT,CSASSSSYNSPLHF
TRBJ2-7,TRBV12-3/TRBV12-4,once,TRBD2,TGTGCCAGCAGTTTGAGTCTAGCGGAATCCTACGAGCAGTACTTC,CASSLSLAESYEQYF
TRBJ2-5,TRBV7-9,few,.,TGTGCCAGCAGCTTAGCAGGGGTGGAGACCCAGTACTTC,CASSLAGVETQYF
TRBJ1-2,TRBV7-9,.,TRBD1,TGTGCCAGCAGCGAAACAGGGGGCTATGGCTACACCTTC,CASSETGGYGYTF
TRBJ2-3,TRBV20-1,.,TRBD2,TGCAGTGCTAGAGTAGCGGGAGGGGGTGATACGCAGTATTTT,CSARVAGGGDTQYF
TRBJ2-7,TRBV7-2,.,.,TGTGCCAGCACCCCGGGACCTAACTCCTACGAGCAGTACTTC,CASTPGPNSYEQYF
TRBJ2-7,TRBV7-6,few,.,TGTGCCAGCAGAGGGGTGGGCTCCTACGAGCAGTACTTC,CASRGVGSYEQYF
TRBJ2-7,TRBV28,.,TRBD2,TGTGCCAGCAGCCTGGGAGGGTGGTCCTACGAGCAGTACTTC,CASSLGGWSYEQYF